The 24 T cell receptor beta chains presented below share a single source sample, sequenced in a study of vaccination effects on CD4 cells after COVID-19. Before any sequencing was done, the ViraFEST assay used viral peptide pools to expand antigen-specific CD4+ T cells. Researchers isolated CD4+ T cells once roughly nine days of culture had elapsed. The healthy vaccine recipients, who had no prior SARS-CoV-2 infection, showed negative nucleocapsid antibodies. These TCRs' antigens remain unknown. Clones were sequenced by immunoSEQ multiplex PCR, and TCRdb holds only the in-frame ones, with some missing. The table has tens of thousands of clones, around 81% seen once. Sequenced material: CD4+ T cells from PBMCs cultured with SARS-CoV-2 spike peptides, taken before COVID-19 vaccination. These receptors originate from a human donor who received a COVID-19 vaccine.

The rearrangement links TRBV5-1 to TRBJ2-5; 7 bases fit TRBD2. Germline assignment: CDR1 SGHRS and CDR2 YFSETQ. The CDR3 consists of 17 residues. With 1 base clipped from V and 1 base from J, the junction kept 10 bases outside the gene matches. The CDR3 coding sequence is TGCGCCAGCAGCTTGAGTGCGGGCTCTAGCGGCCAAGAGACCCAGTACTTC. Protein: CASSLSAGSSGQETQYF.

This clone has a handful of counts. The chain has TRBV3-1 (or the pseudogene TRBV3-2) and TRBJ1-1, with a possible D match to TRBD1 (5 bases). Germline CDR1 and CDR2: LGHDT and YNNKEL (reference sequence). CDR3 length: 15 amino acids. Trimming left V 4 bases short and J 1 base short, with 13 bases between. The CDR3 spells CASSPWGERNTEAFF. The CDR3 DNA follows: TGTGCCAGCAGCCCATGGGGGGAAAGGAACACTGAAGCTTTCTTT.

The chain is built from TRBV9 and TRBJ2-3, with 11 bases fitting TRBD2. The CDR3 is made up of 19 amino acids. Germline V gene lookup returns CDR1 SGDLS and CDR2 YYNGEE. V was pared by 4 bases and J by 2 bases, with 15 bases of the junction left unmatched. The chain's CDR3 is CASSPLLAGGRRNTDTQYF. The CDR3 coding sequence is TGTGCCAGCAGCCCCCTCCTAGCGGGGGGCCGACGAAACACAGATACGCAGTATTTT. Complete variable domain (other parts from reference TRBV9 and TRBJ2-3): DSGVTQTPKHLITATGQRVTLRCSPRSGDLSVYWYQQSLDQGLQFLIQYYNGEERAKGNILERFSAQQFPDLHSELNLSSLELGDSALYFCASSPLLAGGRRNTDTQYFGPGTRLTVL.

The rearrangement uses TRBV7-6 and TRBJ2-1; weak D call: TRBD1 (5 bases). The CDR3 consists of 13 residues. Per the germline V gene, CDR1 is SGHVS and CDR2 is FNYEAQ. V was cut by 1 base and J by 9 bases, with 10 bases left in between. The CDR3 sequence: CASSLVRGGEQFF. The CDR3 bases are TGTGCCAGCAGCTTAGTTAGGGGCGGTGAGCAGTTCTTC.

This sequence joins TRBV5-1 and TRBJ2-3, with TRBD2 identical over 12 bases. Looked up from germline, CDR1 is SGHRS and CDR2 is YFSETQ. CDR3 length: 15 residues. V gave up 7 bases and J gave up 4 bases; unmatched junction bases: 7. The chain's CDR3 is CASATSGGPPDTQYF. The CDR3 bases are TGCGCCAGCGCCACTAGCGGGGGGCCCCCAGATACGCAGTATTTT.

The rearrangement joins TRBV3-1 (or the pseudogene TRBV3-2) to TRBJ2-3; 12 positions agree with TRBD2. The ends lost 1 base at V and 4 bases at J; junction bases unmatched: 6. Per germline, CDR1 LGHDT and CDR2 YNNKEL (reference sequence). The CDR3 covers 17 residues. In DNA form, the CDR3 reads TGTGCCAGCAGCCAAGGGTGGCTAGCGGGGGGGCCAGATACGCAGTATTTT. This translates into CASSQGWLAGGPDTQYF.

The chain uses TRBV18 and TRBJ2-2; TRBD2 might be the D (6 bases). V shed 1 base and J shed 0 bases, with 12 bases lying between them. This CDR3 spans 17 amino acids. Germline values: CDR1 KGHSH, CDR2 LQKENI. As DNA, the CDR3 is TGTGCCAGCTCACCACGCGGTGCGGGGACGAACACCGGGGAGCTGTTTTTT. Translating gives CASSPRGAGTNTGELFF. Full variable domain (missing parts from reference TRBV18 and TRBJ2-2): NAGVMQNPRHLVRRRGQEARLRCSPMKGHSHVYWYRQLPEEGLKFMVYLQKENIIDESGMPKERFSAEFPKEGPSILRIQQVVRGDSAAYFCASSPRGAGTNTGELFFGEGSRLTVL.

The V call is TRBV4-1, the J call TRBJ1-2; the match to TRBD1 covers 8 bases. The trim removed 8 bases at V and 5 bases at J, leaving 7 bases unmatched. The CDR3 has 13 residues. From germline, CDR1 is MGHRA and CDR2 YSYEKL. The CDR3 spells CASHATGAYGYTF. The CDR3 region has the DNA TGCGCCAGCCATGCGACAGGGGCGTATGGCTACACCTTC.

This clone occurred a few times. The gene calls are TRBV2 and TRBJ2-5; D may be TRBD1 or TRBD2 (5 bases each). CDR1 and CDR2 (germline): SNHLY, FYNNEI. V lost 7 bases, J lost 2 bases, and 11 bases lay in between. The CDR3 has 13 residues. The CDR3 DNA follows: TGTGCCAGCAAGAGGGGACCACAAGAGACCCAGTACTTC. The encoded protein is CASKRGPQETQYF.

The V gene is TRBV18, the J gene TRBJ2-3, with 7 nucleotides matching TRBD1. The V gene's germline CDR1 is KGHSH and CDR2 LQKENI. Trimming removed 2 bases from V and 3 bases from J; junction bases left unmatched: 5. This CDR3 has 15 residues. DNA for the CDR3: TGTGCCAGCTCACCAACGTCACAGGGGACAGATACGCAGTATTTT. This codes for CASSPTSQGTDTQYF.

This chain links TRBV5-6 with TRBJ2-1, with 11 bases identical to TRBD2. The CDR3 consists of 17 residues. Germline CDR1 reads SGHDT; CDR2 reads YYEEEE. Unmatched junction bases numbered 8, after V lost 3 bases and J lost 3 bases. The CDR3 sequence: CASSSEIAGGIYNEQFF. The CDR3, as DNA: TGTGCCAGCAGCTCGGAGATAGCGGGGGGGATCTACAATGAGCAGTTCTTC.

This clone was found once. The rearrangement links TRBV6-6 to TRBJ2-3; perhaps D is TRBD1 or TRBD2 (7 bases each). The V end was cut by 11 bases, the J end by 3 bases, with 18 bases between. The CDR3 extends over 14 amino acids. In germline, CDR1 is MNHNY, CDR2 SVGAGI (reference sequence). The CDR3 sequence: CAGGRGGGTDTQYF. In DNA, the CDR3 is TGTGCCGGAGGCAGGGGGGGCGGGACAGATACGCAGTATTTT.

This clone was seen more than once but under ten times. The chain uses TRBV25-1 and TRBJ2-2; D uncertain. CDR1 and CDR2 (germline): MGHDK, SYGVNS. Between the trimmed V and J ends, which lost 5 bases and 1 base, there was a span of 5 bases. The CDR3 runs 13 residues. CDR3 region: CASSYMNTGELFF. DNA for the CDR3: TGTGCCAGCAGTTACATGAACACCGGGGAGCTGTTTTTT.

V gene TRBV2 combines with J gene TRBJ1-5; a possible D gene is TRBD1 (6 bases). CDR1 and CDR2 from the germline V gene are SNHLY and FYNNEI. The CDR3 has 14 amino acids. The V and J ends lost 7 bases and 6 bases respectively, with 16 bases between them. CDR3 residues: CASNRRGAGQPQHF. Here the CDR3 DNA reads TGTGCCAGCAACAGGAGGGGGGCAGGTCAGCCCCAGCATTTT.

The chain joins TRBV7-2 to TRBJ1-2; 7 bases map to TRBD1. Germline lookup yields CDR1 SGHTA and CDR2 FQGNSA. This CDR3 is built from 13 residues. V dropped 2 bases and J dropped 3; count of bases not matched to a gene: 0. The CDR3 DNA sequence: TGTGCCAGCAGCTTAACAGGGGACTATGGCTACACCTTC. This sequence encodes CASSLTGDYGYTF.

The chain recombines TRBV15 with TRBJ2-1; 15 positions agree with TRBD2. CDR1 and CDR2 from the germline V gene are LNHNV and YYDKDF (reference sequence). The CDR3 runs 15 residues. The J segment lost 9 bases and the V segment lost 5 bases, leaving 5 bases of the junction unmatched. The CDR3 sequence: CATSRTSGGAREQFF. The CDR3 DNA sequence: TGTGCCACCAGCCGGACTAGCGGGGGGGCCCGTGAGCAGTTCTTC.

The CDR3 DNA follows: TGTGCCATCAGTACAACAGGGGGTGGAAATTTCGCTGAAGCTTTCTTT. This sequence encodes CAISTTGGGNFAEAFF. V and J are TRBV10-3 and TRBJ1-1; 8 bases are shared with TRBD1. The V gene's germline CDR1 is ENHRY and CDR2 SYGVKD. The CDR3 contains 16 residues. V gave up 5 bases and J gave up 6 bases; unmatched junction bases: 14.

This chain connects TRBV18 to TRBJ1-1, with D possibly TRBD1 on 6 matching bases. CDR1 is KGHSH, CDR2 LQKENI, per germline. The V gene lost 5 bases and the J gene lost 1 base, with 14 bases spanning the gap. The CDR3 is made up of 15 amino acids. CDR3 bases: TGTGCCAGCTCATCTTCAGGGGTCCAGAACACTGAAGCTTTCTTT. It translates to CASSSSGVQNTEAFF.

This CDR3 reads CASSPGGADQPQHF. CDR3 coding DNA: TGTGCCAGCTCACCAGGCGGGGCGGACCAGCCCCAGCATTTT. The genes are TRBV18 and TRBJ1-5, with a weak D call TRBD1 (5 bases). Germline CDR1 KGHSH, CDR2 LQKENI. The CDR3 is made up of 14 amino acids. V lost 2 bases, J lost 7 bases, and 12 bases lay in between. The whole variable domain, filled in from reference TRBV18 and TRBJ1-5, reads NAGVMQNPRHLVRRRGQEARLRCSPMKGHSHVYWYRQLPEEGLKFMVYLQKENIIDESGMPKERFSAEFPKEGPSILRIQQVVRGDSAAYFCASSPGGADQPQHFGDGTRLSIL.

The chain employs TRBV11-2 and TRBJ1-2, with TRBD1 matching over 7 bases. Trimming took 6 bases from V and 1 from J; bases not matched to a gene: 5. This CDR3 is 14 amino acids long. Germline lookup yields CDR1 SGHAT and CDR2 FQNNGV. The CDR3 DNA follows: TGTGCCAGCAGGAGGCCAGGGGGTAACTATGGCTACACCTTC. Its translation is CASRRPGGNYGYTF.

V is TRBV30 and J is TRBJ2-7; D is uncertain. V was pared by 0 bases and J by 7 bases, with 10 bases between. The CDR3 runs 12 residues. Germline assignment: CDR1 GTSNPN and CDR2 SVGIG (reference sequence). The CDR3 spells CAWSVGPVEQYV. The DNA of the CDR3 is TGTGCCTGGAGTGTAGGACCCGTTGAGCAGTACGTC.

The rearrangement links TRBV7-2 to TRBJ2-3; D is ambiguous. The CDR3 consists of 11 residues. V was pared by 2 bases and J by 6 bases, with 3 bases between. Germline V gene data show CDR1 as SGHTA and CDR2 as FQGNSA. CDR3 coding DNA: TGTGCCAGCAGCTTATCTGATACGCAGTATTTT. Translation: CASSLSDTQYF.

V gene TRBV30 combines with J gene TRBJ1-2; no reliable D call. Germline values: CDR1 GTSNPN, CDR2 SVGIG (reference sequence). There are 12 residues in the CDR3. V lost 7 bases, J lost 5 bases, and 14 bases lay in between. The CDR3 DNA sequence: TGTGCCTTTTCTAGGGTTGGGTATGGCTACACCTTC. It is translated as CAFSRVGYGYTF.

V gene TRBV6-4 combines with J gene TRBJ2-2; D gene unclear. The V end was cut by 5 bases, the J end by 2 bases, with 9 bases between. This CDR3 contains 14 residues. CDR1 is MRHNA, CDR2 SNTAGT, per germline. The DNA of the CDR3 is TGTGCCAGCAGTCCTTATACAAACACCGGGGAGCTGTTTTTT. This encodes CASSPYTNTGELFF.